The present entry profiles one TCR beta chain with its context. This clone appeared a few times. Its antigen is unknown. No qualities accompany the bases; no much larger clone lies one base away. The data belong to a study of shared clonotypes between healthy human individuals (TCRdb year 2020). Regarding the research as a whole: The cohort included three men and a couple of women between 18 and 49 years of age. Each donor's leukapheresis produced roughly between roughly 0.85 and 9.5 billion PBMCs. To estimate repertoire size and how much clonotype sharing occurs between individuals, the study deeply sequenced the blood TCR repertoires of about 5 healthy adults. To increase sequencing depth and limit assay-specific biases, different laboratories used diverse techniques to prepare libraries and sequence TCR repertoires. Points the paper makes about the study in general: Only blood was sampled, and tissue TCR repertoires likely differ from those in blood. Based on pairwise subsampling, the degree of clonotype sharing among donors was expected to be affected by sequencing depth. The small number of donors limited the genetic and exposure-history diversity represented.

Healthy HIV-negative adults with no recently reported acute infections or vaccinations were included as donors. All donors were Caucasian adults living in Nashville, Tennessee, USA. For unsorted samples, 75 million to 90 million PBMCs were counted and genomic DNA was extracted with the QIAamp DNA Blood Mini kit. Blood was obtained by leukapheresis, after which PBMCs were separated by Ficoll-Histopaque density gradient centrifugation and cryopreserved in liquid nitrogen vapor phase. TCR CDR3 regions were amplified from genomic DNA by multiplex PCR using the deep immunoSEQ assay. Extracted genomic DNA from each cell subset was spread evenly across all wells of several immunoSEQ 96-well plates, with each plate serving as a replicate. For unsorted PBMC, each replicate PCR was loaded with approximately 300 ng genomic DNA, equivalent to 25,000 to 35,000 T cell genomes. Genomic DNA from unsorted PBMC was sequenced over ten immunoSEQ deep assay plates. The purified libraries were quantified using a Qubit 3.0 fluorometer, sized with a Bioanalyzer 2100, and then quantified again using the KAPA Library Quantification kit. Every immunoSEQ 96-well plate was sequenced on a dedicated single-read 150-cycle Illumina NextSeq 550 flow cell. On the study's bioinformatics: Because the immunoSEQ output included only junctional sequences and no quality scores, the filtering could not be the same as the filtering used for full-length reads. To assign V/J genes and CDR3, sequences were annotated against IMGT germline references using PyIR, a Python wrapper for IgBLAST v1.9. Reads were filtered out if the reads had weak V/J assignments (E-value above 1e-6), no CDR3, stop codons, out-of-frame junctions, or ambiguous translated residues. V3J clonotypes were defined as sequences sharing the same inferred V gene, J gene, and CDR3 amino acid sequence. Percentage overlap between repertoires was computed as shared unique clonotypes divided by the size of the smaller repertoire. Three approaches were used to assess repertoire richness: RTK rarefaction, the Chao1 estimator, and Recon v2.1 estimates of unobserved clonotypes. As stored in TCRdb, this immuneACCESS dataset retains in-frame rearrangements with V and J assigned. A fraction of the clones does not appear; measured against another copy, unresolved V genes explain less than half of the discrepancy, and the remainder lacks a known reason. V and J calls and clone size come straight from that table; D and trimming were deduced from the DNA. For this sample the table gives about 480,000 clones, of which 75% to 80% were detected only once. The ten largest clones represent around an eighth of the sample.

The origin of this receptor is a woman aged 40 to 55 in good health. Some clones in this sample may be carry-over from other donors' samples. Sample: PBMCs.

The CDR3 reads CASSWDRTEAFF. The sequence in DNA is TGTGCCAGCAGTTGGGATAGGACTGAAGCTTTCTTT. This chain is built from TRBV7-9 and TRBJ1-1, with no confidently assigned D gene. Including the terminal cysteine and phenylalanine, the CDR3 comprises 12 residues. The read is trimmed to its CDR3 DNA, 36 bases read in frame from base 1. V and J are truncated by 6 bases and 5 bases respectively, leaving an intervening sequence of 10 bases. The germline V gene (reference sequence) supplies CDR1 SEHNR and CDR2 FQNEAQ.